These 15 T cell receptor beta chains share one sample of origin, sequenced in a study of T cells in Graves' hyperthyroidism and ophthalmopathy. TCR beta CDR3 regions were amplified from RNA transcripts. TCR CDR3 regions were first amplified by RT-PCR with HTBI primers. TCRdb recomputed calls from the multiplex PCR reads with MiXCR, one row per CDR3 protein. The sample contains fewer than 350,000 distinct CDR3 sequences, 10% to 15% of which appear only once. Sequenced sample: blood. The receptors were gathered from a woman in her 30s with Graves' hyperthyroidism that later progressed to Graves' ophthalmopathy.

This clonotype occurred once. V and J are TRBV7-2 and TRBJ2-1, with TRBD1 matching over 9 bases. V lost 1 base and J lost 9; bases outside the gene matches: 7. Germline lookup yields CDR1 SGHTA and CDR2 FQGNSA. The CDR3 is 15 amino acids. Written as DNA, the CDR3 is TGTGCCAGCAGCTTAGGGGGACAGGGTTGCAGTGAGCAGTTCTTC. As protein: CASSLGGQGCSEQFF.

There are many counts of this clonotype. The genes are TRBV28 and TRBJ2-1; 11 nucleotides align to TRBD2. The CDR3 extends over 15 amino acids. Germline CDR1 is MDHEN and CDR2 is SYDVKM. The trim removed 6 bases at V and 7 bases at J, leaving 8 bases unmatched. The CDR3 bases are TGTGCCAGCAGCGACATAGCGGGAGGGCTTAATGAGCAGTTCTTC. Translation gives CASSDIAGGLNEQFF.

This clonotype was observed at least ten times. The rearrangement links TRBV7-3 to TRBJ2-2; 7 bases are a match to TRBD2. Losses at the gene ends were 6 bases for V and 4 bases for J; bases not matched to a gene: 11. This CDR3 has 16 amino acids. Germline V gene data show CDR1 as SGHTA and CDR2 as FQGTGA. CDR3 nucleotide sequence: TGTGCCAGCAGACCTAGGGGAGGGGACGCCACCGGGGAGCTGTTTTTT. This codes for CASRPRGGDATGELFF. The full variable domain, its missing parts supplied by reference TRBV7-3 and TRBJ2-2, is GAGVSQTPSNKVTEKGKYVELRCDPISGHTALYWYRQSLGQGPEFLIYFQGTGAADDSGLPNDRFFAVRPEGSVSTLKIQRTERGDSAVYLCASRPRGGDATGELFFGEGSRLTVL.

This clonotype was seen many times. Given a much more abundant clone one base away, this may be a read error. This chain uses TRBV18 with TRBJ1-1; D gene ambiguous. The CDR3 consists of 14 residues. The germline V and J ends were trimmed by 2 bases and 3 bases, with 10 bases remaining between them. Germline CDR1 is KGHSH and CDR2 is LQKENI. In nucleotides, the CDR3 is TGTGCCAGCTCACCAATCCAGAGGGACACTGAAGCTTTCTTT. It yields the protein CASSPIQRDTEAFF.

This clonotype was counted many times. The chain carries TRBV27 and TRBJ1-6, with 8 bases matching TRBD1. V lost 4 bases and J lost 0; bases outside the gene matches: 2. The CDR3 spans 16 residues. CDR1 is MNHEY and CDR2 is SMNVEV in the germline V gene (reference sequence). The CDR3 DNA follows: TGTGCCAGCAGTTACAGGGGGGGCTCCTATAATTCACCCCTCCACTTT. Residues: CASSYRGGSYNSPLHF.

This clonotype was seen ten or more times. The chain recombines TRBV11-2 with TRBJ2-5; 9 bases agree with TRBD1. The CDR3 covers 15 residues. Unmatched junction bases numbered 8, after V lost 5 bases and J lost 4 bases. The germline V gene encodes CDR1 SGHAT and CDR2 FQNNGV. CDR3 DNA sequence: TGTGCCAGCAGCACACCACAGGGGGCACGAGAGACCCAGTACTTC. Protein product: CASSTPQGARETQYF.

The V gene is TRBV24-1, the J gene TRBJ2-1; TRBD2 matches 13 bases. The J segment lost 7 bases and the V segment lost 1 base, leaving 6 bases of the junction unmatched. In germline, CDR1 is KGHDR, CDR2 SFDVKD. The CDR3 loop spans 17 amino acids. The CDR3 sequence: CATSDFGGGLAGNEQFF. The CDR3 DNA sequence: TGTGCCACCAGTGATTTTGGGGGGGGACTAGCGGGGAATGAGCAGTTCTTC.

In its sample, this clonotype was seen many times. The rearrangement joins TRBV28 to TRBJ1-1; D perhaps matches TRBD1 (5 bases). Per the germline V gene, CDR1 is MDHEN and CDR2 is SYDVKM. The CDR3 is made up of 15 amino acids. Trimming removed 5 bases from V and 0 bases from J, with 13 bases in between. CDR3 region: CASSAWDGMNTEAFF. The CDR3 nucleotides are TGTGCCAGCAGTGCCTGGGACGGCATGAACACTGAAGCTTTCTTT.

This clonotype was observed many times. The chain is built from TRBV2 and TRBJ2-7; no reliable D call. The V gene lost 8 bases and the J gene lost 7 bases, with 27 bases spanning the gap. The CDR3 consists of 16 residues. Looked up from germline, CDR1 is SNHLY and CDR2 is FYNNEI. In nucleotides, the CDR3 is TGTGCCAGCTTACTTCAAAGGGTCTGGACCTCCCAAGAGCAGTACTTC. This gives the protein CASLLQRVWTSQEQYF.

This clonotype turned up a few times. The chain joins TRBV5-6 to TRBJ1-2; 8 bases map to TRBD1. Germline V gives CDR1 SGHDT, CDR2 YYEEEE. The CDR3 contains 13 residues. The trim removed 0 bases at V and 7 bases at J, leaving 2 bases unmatched. The CDR3 loop reads CASSLDTGGGYTF. In DNA, the CDR3 is TGTGCCAGCAGCTTGGATACAGGGGGTGGCTACACCTTC. Based on the CDR3 plus reference TRBV5-6 and TRBJ1-2, the full variable domain is DAGVTQSPTHLIKTRGQQVTLRCSPKSGHDTVSWYQQALGQGPQFIFQYYEEEERQRGNFPDRFSGHQFPNYSSELNVNALLLGDSALYLCASSLDTGGGYTFGSGTRLTVV.

This clonotype came up many times. The rearrangement links TRBV12-3 or TRBV12-4 to TRBJ1-1, with 9 nucleotides matching TRBD1. J was trimmed by 0 bases and V by 6 bases; bases with no gene match: 2. The CDR3 sequence is 14 residues long. The CDR3: CASRGQGMNTEAFF. The CDR3 DNA reads TGTGCCAGCAGAGGACAGGGGATGAACACTGAAGCTTTCTTT.

The chain employs TRBV19 and TRBJ2-1; 9 nucleotides align to TRBD2. The CDR3 extends over 18 amino acids. J gave up 6 bases and V 3 bases, and 15 bases lay outside the gene matches. CDR1 is LNHDA, CDR2 SQIVND, per germline (reference sequence). CDR3 protein: CASSMNSGRIPPVNEQFF. In nucleotides, the CDR3 is TGTGCCAGTAGTATGAATAGCGGGAGAATCCCCCCTGTCAATGAGCAGTTCTTC.

This clonotype was seen a handful of times. A junction end diverges from the germline sequence, so it may reflect a read error. The rearrangement uses TRBV12-3 or TRBV12-4 and TRBJ2-5, with 7 positions matching TRBD2. The CDR3 has 14 residues. CDR3 coding DNA: TGTGCCAGCAGTCTTAGAGCGGGGCAAGAGACCCAGTGCTTC. Its translation is CASSLRAGQETQCF.

For this clonotype: A read error may be the cause here, since a much bigger clone is one base away. The conserved closing phenylalanine or tryptophan is absent in this CDR3, likely reflecting a read error. V and J are TRBV7-8 and TRBJ2-2; no reliable D call. CDR1 SGHVS and CDR2 FQNEAQ come from the germline V gene. This CDR3 spans 11 amino acids. Trimming removed 8 bases at V and 3 bases at J, with 4 bases between. The DNA of the CDR3 is TGTGCCAGCCAAGACACCGGGGAGCTGTTTTCT. Translated: CASQDTGELFS.

The rearrangement links TRBV27 to TRBJ1-1; D is uncertain. Germline V gene sequence: CDR1 MNHEY, CDR2 SMNVEV (reference sequence). This CDR3 is built from 13 residues. V lost 8 bases and J lost 3, with 13 bases in between. CDR3 bases: TGTGCCAGCTGGACTAGGCGGTACACTGAAGCTTTCTTT. Translation gives CASWTRRYTEAFF.